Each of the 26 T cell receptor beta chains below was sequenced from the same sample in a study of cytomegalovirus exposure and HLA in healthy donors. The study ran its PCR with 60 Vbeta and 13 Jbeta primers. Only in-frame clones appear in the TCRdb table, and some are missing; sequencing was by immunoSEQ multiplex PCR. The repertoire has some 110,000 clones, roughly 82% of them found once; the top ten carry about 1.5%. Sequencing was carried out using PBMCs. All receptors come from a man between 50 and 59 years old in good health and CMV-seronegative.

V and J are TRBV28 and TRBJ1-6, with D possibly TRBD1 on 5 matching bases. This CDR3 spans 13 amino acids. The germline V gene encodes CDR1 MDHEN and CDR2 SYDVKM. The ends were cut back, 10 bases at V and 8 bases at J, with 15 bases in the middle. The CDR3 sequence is CATETDPDSPLHF. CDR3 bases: TGTGCCACCGAGACAGACCCTGATTCACCCCTCCACTTT.

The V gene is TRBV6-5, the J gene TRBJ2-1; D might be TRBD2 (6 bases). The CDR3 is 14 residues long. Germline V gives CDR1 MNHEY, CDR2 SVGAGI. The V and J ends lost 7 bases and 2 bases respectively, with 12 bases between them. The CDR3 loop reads CASTPGLPYNEQFF. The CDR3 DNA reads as TGTGCCAGCACCCCGGGACTTCCCTACAATGAGCAGTTCTTC.

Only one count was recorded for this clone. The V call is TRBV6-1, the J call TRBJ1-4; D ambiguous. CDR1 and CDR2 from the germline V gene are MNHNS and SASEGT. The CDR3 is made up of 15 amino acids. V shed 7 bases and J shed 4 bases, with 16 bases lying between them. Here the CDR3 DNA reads TGTGCCAGCATTGACGGGTCGGCACTTAATGAAAAACTGTTTTTT. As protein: CASIDGSALNEKLFF.

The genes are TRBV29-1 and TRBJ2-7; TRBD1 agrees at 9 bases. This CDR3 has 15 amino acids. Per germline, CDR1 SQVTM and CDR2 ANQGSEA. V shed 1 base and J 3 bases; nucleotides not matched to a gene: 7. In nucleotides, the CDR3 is TGCAGCGTTGAAGGGGGAGACAGGGGGGTCTACGAGCAGTACTTC. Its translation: CSVEGGDRGVYEQYF.

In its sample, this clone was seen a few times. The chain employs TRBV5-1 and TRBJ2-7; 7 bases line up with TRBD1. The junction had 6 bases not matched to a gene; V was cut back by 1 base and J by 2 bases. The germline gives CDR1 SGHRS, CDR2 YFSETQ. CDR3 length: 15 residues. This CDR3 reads CASSLTRTGPYEQYF. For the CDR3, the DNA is TGCGCCAGCAGCTTGACACGGACAGGCCCCTACGAGCAGTACTTC. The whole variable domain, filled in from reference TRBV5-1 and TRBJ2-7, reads KAGVTQTPRYLIKTRGQQVTLSCSPISGHRSVSWYQQTPGQGLQFLFEYFSETQRNKGNFPGRFSGRQFSNSRSEMNVSTLELGDSALYLCASSLTRTGPYEQYFGPGTRLTVT.

CDR3 coding DNA: TGCAGCGTCAGGGCCCTAATCTCGAACACTGAAGCTTTCTTT. This translates into CSVRALISNTEAFF. This sequence joins TRBV29-1 and TRBJ1-1; D is perhaps TRBD1 (5 bases). This CDR3 contains 14 residues. V was trimmed by 6 bases and J by 1 base, leaving 15 bases between them. The germline V gene encodes CDR1 SQVTM and CDR2 ANQGSEA.

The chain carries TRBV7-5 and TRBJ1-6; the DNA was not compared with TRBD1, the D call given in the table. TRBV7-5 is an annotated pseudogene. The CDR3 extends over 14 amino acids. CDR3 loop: CARSTGQNNSPLHF. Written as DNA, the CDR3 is TGTGCCAGAAGCACGGGACAGAACAATTCACCCCTCCACTTT.

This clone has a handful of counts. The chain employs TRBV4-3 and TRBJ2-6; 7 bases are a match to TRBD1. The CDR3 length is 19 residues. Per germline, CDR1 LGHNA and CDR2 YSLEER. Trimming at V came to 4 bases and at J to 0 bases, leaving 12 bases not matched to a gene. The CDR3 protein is CASSPRWTGQVSGANVLTF. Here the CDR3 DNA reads TGCGCCAGCAGCCCCCGGTGGACAGGACAAGTCTCTGGGGCCAACGTCCTGACTTTC.

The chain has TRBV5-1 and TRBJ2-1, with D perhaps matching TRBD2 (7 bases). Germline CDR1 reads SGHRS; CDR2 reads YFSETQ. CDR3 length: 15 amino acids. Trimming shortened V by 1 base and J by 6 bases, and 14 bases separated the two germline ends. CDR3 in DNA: TGCGCCAGCAGCTTGAACGCGGGGGCCTTCAATGAGCAGTTCTTC. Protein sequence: CASSLNAGAFNEQFF.

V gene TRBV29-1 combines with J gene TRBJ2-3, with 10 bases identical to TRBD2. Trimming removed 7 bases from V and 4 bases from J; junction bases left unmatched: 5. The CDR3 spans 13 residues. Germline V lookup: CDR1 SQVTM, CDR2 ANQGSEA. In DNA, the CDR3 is TGCAGCGCCCCAACTAGCGGGGCAGATACGCAGTATTTT. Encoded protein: CSAPTSGADTQYF.

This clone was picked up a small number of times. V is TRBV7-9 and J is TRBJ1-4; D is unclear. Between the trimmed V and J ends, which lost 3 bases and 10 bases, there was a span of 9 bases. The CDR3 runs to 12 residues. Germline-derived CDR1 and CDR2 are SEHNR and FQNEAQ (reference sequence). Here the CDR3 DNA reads TGTGCCAGCAGCTTTAACCGAGGAAAACTGTTTTTT. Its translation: CASSFNRGKLFF.

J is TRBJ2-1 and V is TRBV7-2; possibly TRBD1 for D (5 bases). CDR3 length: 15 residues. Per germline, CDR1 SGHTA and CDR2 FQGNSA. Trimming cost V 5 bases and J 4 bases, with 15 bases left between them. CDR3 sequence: CASSGIDRLYNEQFF. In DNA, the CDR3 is TGTGCCAGCAGCGGGATCGACAGATTATACAATGAGCAGTTCTTC.

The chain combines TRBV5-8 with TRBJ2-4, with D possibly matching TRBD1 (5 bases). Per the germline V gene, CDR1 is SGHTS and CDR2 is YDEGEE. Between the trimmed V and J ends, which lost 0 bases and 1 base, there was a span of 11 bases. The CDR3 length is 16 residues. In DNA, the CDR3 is TGTGCCAGCAGCTTGGTGGGGCCATGGGCCAAAAACATTCAGTACTTC. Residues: CASSLVGPWAKNIQYF. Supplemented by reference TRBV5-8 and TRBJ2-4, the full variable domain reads EAGVTQSPTHLIKTRGQQATLRCSPISGHTSVYWYQQALGLGLQFLLWYDEGEERNRGNFPPRFSGRQFPNYSSELNVNALELEDSALYLCASSLVGPWAKNIQYFGAGTRLSVL.

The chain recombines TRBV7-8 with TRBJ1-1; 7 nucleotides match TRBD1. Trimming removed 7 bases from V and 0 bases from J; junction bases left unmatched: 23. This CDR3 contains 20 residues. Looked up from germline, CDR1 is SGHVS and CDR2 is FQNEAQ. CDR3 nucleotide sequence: TGTGCCAGCACCCAATCTGGGACAGTCCACAAATCCCCCATGAACACTGAAGCTTTCTTT. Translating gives CASTQSGTVHKSPMNTEAFF.

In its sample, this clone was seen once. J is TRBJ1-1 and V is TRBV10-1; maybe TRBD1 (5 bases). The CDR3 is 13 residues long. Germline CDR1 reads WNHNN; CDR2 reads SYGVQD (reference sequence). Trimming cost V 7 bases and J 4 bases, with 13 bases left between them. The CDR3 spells CASMPRGSTEAFF. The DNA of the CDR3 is TGCGCCAGCATGCCTAGGGGTAGCACTGAAGCTTTCTTT.

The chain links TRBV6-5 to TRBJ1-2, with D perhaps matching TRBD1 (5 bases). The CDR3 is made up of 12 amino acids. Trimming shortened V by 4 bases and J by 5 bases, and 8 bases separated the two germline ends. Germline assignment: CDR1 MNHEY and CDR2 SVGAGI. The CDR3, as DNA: TGTGCCAGCAGTTCCGGGGGGTATGGCTACACCTTC. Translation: CASSSGGYGYTF.

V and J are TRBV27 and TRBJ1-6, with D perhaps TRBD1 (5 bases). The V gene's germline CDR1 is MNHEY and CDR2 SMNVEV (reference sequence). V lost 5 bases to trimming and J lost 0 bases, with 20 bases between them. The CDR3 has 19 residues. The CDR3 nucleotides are TGTGCCAGCAGTCAACCAAAAGGAGGGGAAAGCTCCTATAATTCACCCCTCCACTTT. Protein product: CASSQPKGGESSYNSPLHF.

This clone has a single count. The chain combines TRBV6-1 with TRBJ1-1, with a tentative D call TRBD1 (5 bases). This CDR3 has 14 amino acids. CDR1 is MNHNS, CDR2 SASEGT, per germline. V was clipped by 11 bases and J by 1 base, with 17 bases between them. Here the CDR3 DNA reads TGTGCCGGACGGAGTTGGGGGGGGAACACTGAAGCTTTCTTT. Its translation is CAGRSWGGNTEAFF.

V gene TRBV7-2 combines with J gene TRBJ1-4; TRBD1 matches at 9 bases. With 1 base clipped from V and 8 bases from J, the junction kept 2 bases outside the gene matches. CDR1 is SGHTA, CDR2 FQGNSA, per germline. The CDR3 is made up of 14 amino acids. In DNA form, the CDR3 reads TGTGCCAGCAGCTTAGGGACAGGGGCCGAAAAACTGTTTTTT. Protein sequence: CASSLGTGAEKLFF.

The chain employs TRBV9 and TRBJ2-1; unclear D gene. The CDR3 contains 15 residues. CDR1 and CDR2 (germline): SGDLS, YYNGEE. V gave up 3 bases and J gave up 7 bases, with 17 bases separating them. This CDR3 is CASSAFVQSFNEQFF. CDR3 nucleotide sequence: TGTGCCAGCAGCGCCTTCGTTCAGTCATTTAATGAGCAGTTCTTC.

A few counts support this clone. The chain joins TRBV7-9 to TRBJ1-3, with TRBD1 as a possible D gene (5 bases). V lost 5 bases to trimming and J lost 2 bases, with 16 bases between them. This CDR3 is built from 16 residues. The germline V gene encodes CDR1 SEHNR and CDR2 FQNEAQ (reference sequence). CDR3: CASSPPDTYPGNTIYF. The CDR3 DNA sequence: TGTGCCAGCAGCCCCCCGGACACCTATCCTGGAAACACCATATATTTT.

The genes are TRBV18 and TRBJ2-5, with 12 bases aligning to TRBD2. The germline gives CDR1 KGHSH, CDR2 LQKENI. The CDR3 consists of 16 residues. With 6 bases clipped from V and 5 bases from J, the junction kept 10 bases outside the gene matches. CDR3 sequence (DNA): TGTGCCAGCTCGCGGACTAGCGGGAAGGAGAGGGAGACCCAGTACTTC. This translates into CASSRTSGKERETQYF.

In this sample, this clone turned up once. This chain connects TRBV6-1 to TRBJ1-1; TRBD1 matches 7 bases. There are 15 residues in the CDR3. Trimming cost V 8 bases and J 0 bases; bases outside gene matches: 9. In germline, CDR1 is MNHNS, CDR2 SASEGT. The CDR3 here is CASETGTALNTEAFF. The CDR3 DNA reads TGTGCCAGCGAGACCGGGACAGCCCTGAACACTGAAGCTTTCTTT.

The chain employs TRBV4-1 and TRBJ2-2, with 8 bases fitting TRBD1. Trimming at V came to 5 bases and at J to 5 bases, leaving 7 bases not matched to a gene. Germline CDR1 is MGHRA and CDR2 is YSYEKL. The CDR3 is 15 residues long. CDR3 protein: CASSARTGKTGELFF. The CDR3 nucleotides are TGCGCCAGCAGCGCCCGGACAGGGAAGACCGGGGAGCTGTTTTTT.

The CDR3, as DNA: TGTGCCAGTACCCCTTCCCCAGGGGTAAATTCACCCCTCCACTTT. It yields the protein CASTPSPGVNSPLHF. The J gene is TRBJ1-6, the V gene TRBV19; D may be TRBD1 (6 bases). Germline assignment: CDR1 LNHDA and CDR2 SQIVND (reference sequence). This CDR3 is 15 amino acids long. V was clipped by 7 bases and J by 7 bases, with 17 bases between them.

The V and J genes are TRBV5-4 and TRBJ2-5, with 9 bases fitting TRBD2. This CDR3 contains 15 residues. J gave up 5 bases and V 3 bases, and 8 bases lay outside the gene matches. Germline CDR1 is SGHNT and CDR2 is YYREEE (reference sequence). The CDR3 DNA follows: TGTGCCAGCAGCTCCGCCGGCGGGGGGGCGGAGACCCAGTACTTC. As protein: CASSSAGGGAETQYF.